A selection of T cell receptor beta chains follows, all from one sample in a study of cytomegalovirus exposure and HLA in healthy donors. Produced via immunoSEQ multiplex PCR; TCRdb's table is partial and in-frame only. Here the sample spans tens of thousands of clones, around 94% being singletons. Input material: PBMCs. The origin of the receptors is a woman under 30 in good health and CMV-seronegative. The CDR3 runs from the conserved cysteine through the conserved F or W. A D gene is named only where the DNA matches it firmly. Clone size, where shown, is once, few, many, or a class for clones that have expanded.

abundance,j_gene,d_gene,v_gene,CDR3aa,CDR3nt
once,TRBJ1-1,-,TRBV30,CAWSVGDLNTEAFF,TGTGCCTGGAGTGTAGGGGATTTGAACACTGAAGCTTTCTTT
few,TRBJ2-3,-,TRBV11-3,CASSLELGVTDTQYF,TGTGCCAGCAGCTTAGAGTTAGGGGTCACAGATACGCAGTATTTT
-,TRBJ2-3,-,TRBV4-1,CASSHFTDTQYF,TGCGCCAGCAGCCACTTCACAGATACGCAGTATTTT
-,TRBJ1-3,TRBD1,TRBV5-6,CASSLEQGFAGNTIYF,TGTGCCAGCAGCTTGGAACAGGGGTTCGCTGGAAACACCATATATTTT
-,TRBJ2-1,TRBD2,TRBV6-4,CASSASGSSYNEQFF,TGTGCCAGCAGTGCCAGCGGGAGCTCCTACAATGAGCAGTTCTTC
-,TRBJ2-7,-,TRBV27,CASSLTGTYEQYF,TGTGCCAGCAGTTTGACAGGTACCTACGAGCAGTACTTC
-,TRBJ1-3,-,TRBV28,CASSYNRVSGNTIYF,TGTGCCAGCAGTTACAATCGGGTTTCTGGAAACACCATATATTTT
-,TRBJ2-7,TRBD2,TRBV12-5,CASGLIAGGAGYEQYF,TGTGCTAGTGGTTTGATAGCCGGGGGGGCGGGTTACGAGCAGTACTTC
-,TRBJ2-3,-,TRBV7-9,CASSLATGMNTDTQYF,TGTGCCAGCAGCTTAGCCACAGGGATGAACACAGATACGCAGTATTTT
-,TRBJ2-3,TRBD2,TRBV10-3,CAISGMSGRAGTDTQYF,TGTGCCATCAGTGGAATGAGCGGGAGGGCCGGCACAGATACGCAGTATTTT
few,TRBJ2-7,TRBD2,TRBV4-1,CASSQDAGGPRDEQYF,TGCGCCAGCAGCCAAGATGCGGGAGGGCCTAGGGACGAGCAGTACTTC
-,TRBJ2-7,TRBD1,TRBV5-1,CASSIDRGPSQQYF,TGCGCCAGCAGCATCGACAGGGGCCCCTCGCAGCAGTACTTC
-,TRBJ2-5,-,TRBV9,CASSGGEETQYF,TGTGCCAGCAGCGGGGGGGAAGAGACCCAGTACTTC
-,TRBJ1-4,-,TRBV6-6,CASSTTGSGEKLFF,TGTGCCAGCAGTACCACAGGGTCTGGGGAAAAACTGTTTTTT
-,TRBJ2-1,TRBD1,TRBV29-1,CSVDKTGDGGNEQFF,TGCAGCGTTGATAAGACAGGGGATGGGGGGAATGAGCAGTTCTTC
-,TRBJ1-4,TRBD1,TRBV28,CASRLTRQGYNEKLFF,TGTGCCAGCAGATTAACAAGACAGGGGTATAATGAAAAACTGTTTTTT